The 9 T cell receptor beta chains in this list originate from one sample, sequenced in a study of identifying expanded T cells in peripheral blood. The assay was immunoSEQ multiplex PCR, and TCRdb's table has in-frame clones only and misses some. The data hold more than 45,000 clones, with approximately 90% observed a single time. Sequenced input: blood. The receptors stem from a person aged 18 to 75 in good health.

V is TRBV6-5 and J is TRBJ1-1; no clear D gene. The CDR3 has 14 amino acids. Germline loops: CDR1 MNHEY, CDR2 SVGAGI. Trimming pared 2 bases from V and 2 bases from J, leaving 9 bases between. In DNA, the CDR3 is TGTGCCAGCAGTTACGGCCCGCTAAACACTGAAGCTTTCTTT. Its protein is CASSYGPLNTEAFF.

Here the CDR3 DNA reads TGTGCCAGCAGCTCGCTCCCCAGCGGATTCACAGATACGCAGTATTTT. Protein product: CASSSLPSGFTDTQYF. The chain uses TRBV7-2 and TRBJ2-3; D possibly corresponds to TRBD2 (5 bases). Deletions cut 4 bases from V and 2 bases from J, with 16 bases between. Germline CDR1 reads SGHTA; CDR2 reads FQGNSA. The CDR3 has 16 amino acids.

The chain employs TRBV29-1 and TRBJ2-3, with a possible D match to TRBD2 (6 bases). The CDR3 is 14 amino acids. V lost 4 bases to trimming and J lost 5 bases, with 16 bases between them. Germline V gives CDR1 SQVTM, CDR2 ANQGSEA. CDR3 coding DNA: TGCAGCGTTGTCGCGGGATGGAAGAGAGATACGCAGTATTTT. It encodes CSVVAGWKRDTQYF.

The CDR3 here is CASSSTGTLYGYTF. The CDR3 coding sequence is TGTGCCAGCAGTTCAACAGGGACACTCTATGGCTACACCTTC. The rearrangement links TRBV6-5 to TRBJ1-2; D might be TRBD1 (6 bases). Germline CDR1 is MNHEY and CDR2 is SVGAGI. This CDR3 is built from 14 residues. V lost 4 bases and J lost 4, with 13 bases in between.

V usage is TRBV9 and J usage is TRBJ2-7; the match to TRBD2 covers 7 bases. V was clipped by 4 bases and J by 2 bases; unmatched bases: 6. Germline-derived CDR1 and CDR2 are SGDLS and YYNGEE. This CDR3 is built from 14 residues. CDR3 bases: TGTGCCAGCAGCCAAGGAGCGGGAACCTACGAGCAGTACTTC. This encodes CASSQGAGTYEQYF.

The chain has TRBV9 and TRBJ2-3; D tentatively fits TRBD1 or TRBD2 (5 bases each). The V end was cut by 0 bases, the J end by 4 bases, with 9 bases between. CDR1 is SGDLS, CDR2 YYNGEE, per germline. This CDR3 comprises 14 residues. CDR3 sequence: CASSVGGYSDTQYF. In nucleotides, the CDR3 is TGTGCCAGCAGCGTAGGGGGGTATTCAGATACGCAGTATTTT.

The gene calls are TRBV5-6 and TRBJ2-7, with D hard to call. The germline V gene has CDR1 SGHDT and CDR2 YYEEEE. CDR3 length: 12 residues. Trimming pared 0 bases from V and 4 bases from J, leaving 5 bases between. In DNA form, the CDR3 reads TGTGCCAGCAGCTTGGGTCGATACGAGCAGTACTTC. Amino acid sequence: CASSLGRYEQYF.

The gene calls are TRBV6-5 and TRBJ2-2, with TRBD2 identical over 7 bases. CDR1 and CDR2 from the germline V gene are MNHEY and SVGAGI. V lost 4 bases, J lost 6 bases, and 2 bases stayed unmatched. This CDR3 has 13 amino acids. For the CDR3, the DNA is TGTGCCAGCAGTTTCCTAGCGGCCGGGGAGCTGTTTTTT. It yields the protein CASSFLAAGELFF.

The chain joins TRBV4-2 to TRBJ2-5; 8 nucleotides line up with TRBD1. V shed 0 bases and J 4 bases; nucleotides not matched to a gene: 4. Germline V gene data show CDR1 as LGHNA and CDR2 as YNFKEQ. The CDR3 is 15 residues long. This CDR3 reads CASSQDPGGTETQYF. DNA of the CDR3: TGTGCCAGCAGCCAAGATCCAGGGGGCACAGAGACCCAGTACTTC.